These 27 T cell receptor beta chains came from one sample sequenced in a study of shared clonotypes between healthy human individuals (dated by TCRdb to about 2020). Libraries were built with the immunoSEQ multiplex PCR assay. TCRdb took over this immuneACCESS table, retaining in-frame rearrangements with V and J assigned. Such tables are incomplete; in checked studies, under half of the missing clones stem from an unresolved V gene, and the remainder is unexplained. The sample has under 600,000 clones on record, around 95% of them singletons. The ten largest account for 0.055% to 0.075% of the sample. Sequenced: naive CD4+ T cells sorted from blood. The meaning of the sample's cell subset or site label: CD45RA+ positively selected. All receptors derive from a woman aged 25 to 39 in good health.

This clone came up once. This chain joins TRBV4-1 and TRBJ1-1, with a weak D call TRBD1 (5 bases). The ends were cut back, 1 base at V and 5 bases at J, with 11 bases in the middle. Germline values: CDR1 MGHRA, CDR2 YSYEKL. This CDR3 spans 14 amino acids. CDR3 sequence (DNA): TGCGCCAGCAGCCAAGTGGGGGGTAGAACTGAAGCTTTCTTT. Translation: CASSQVGGRTEAFF.

This clone has a single count. V is TRBV7-2 and J is TRBJ1-2; a weak D match, TRBD1 (5 bases). V was pared by 5 bases and J by 7 bases, with 11 bases between. Germline V gene data show CDR1 as SGHTA and CDR2 as FQGNSA. The CDR3 covers 12 residues. CDR3 loop: CASSPRGSGYTF. The CDR3 DNA reads TGTGCCAGCAGCCCTAGGGGTTCTGGCTACACCTTC.

The chain has TRBV20-1 and TRBJ2-7, with D perhaps TRBD2 (5 bases). The CDR3 spans 11 residues. Trimming cost V 5 bases and J 7 bases, with 12 bases left between them. In germline, CDR1 is DFQATT, CDR2 SNEGSKA (reference sequence). For the CDR3, the DNA is TGCAGTGCTCTCGGGGTGGGGGAGCAGTACTTC. Translation gives CSALGVGEQYF.

The chain employs TRBV27 and TRBJ1-5, with 7 nucleotides matching TRBD1. Germline V gene data show CDR1 as MNHEY and CDR2 as SMNVEV (reference sequence). Trimming removed 8 bases from V and 0 bases from J; junction bases left unmatched: 7. CDR3 size: 15 residues. The CDR3 is CASGKRQGSNQPQHF. The CDR3 coding sequence is TGTGCCAGCGGAAAAAGACAGGGTAGCAATCAGCCCCAGCATTTT.

This chain uses TRBV9 with TRBJ2-1, with 15 bases that match TRBD2. The CDR3 totals 14 residues. V gave up 3 bases and J gave up 14 bases; unmatched junction bases: 6. Looked up from germline, CDR1 is SGDLS and CDR2 is YYNGEE. CDR3 sequence (DNA): TGTGCCAGCAGCGCCAGGACTAGCGGGAGGGAAAAGTTCTTC. Amino acid sequence: CASSARTSGREKFF.

For this clone: The sample holds other DNA sequences that translate to the same CDR3. This chain joins TRBV18 and TRBJ1-1; tentatively, D is TRBD1 (6 bases). Germline CDR1 and CDR2: KGHSH and LQKENI. Trimming shortened V by 5 bases and J by 3 bases, and 10 bases separated the two germline ends. The CDR3 covers 13 residues. CDR3 nucleotides: TGTGCCAGCTCAAGGGGGAGGGACACTGAAGCTTTCTTT. This encodes CASSRGRDTEAFF.

The chain links TRBV4-1 to TRBJ1-1; D gene ambiguous. There are 15 residues in the CDR3. V lost 1 base and J 5 bases, leaving 14 bases between the germline ends. Germline V gene data show CDR1 as MGHRA and CDR2 as YSYEKL. This CDR3 reads CASSQAWTQRTEAFF. In DNA form, the CDR3 reads TGCGCCAGCAGCCAAGCATGGACCCAAAGGACTGAAGCTTTCTTT.

This chain joins TRBV14 and TRBJ2-5; 8 bases line up with TRBD2. The CDR3 covers 17 residues. Trimming removed 4 bases from V and 0 bases from J; junction bases left unmatched: 10. The V gene's germline CDR1 is SGHDN and CDR2 FVKESK. CDR3 DNA sequence: TGTGCCAGCAGCCGTACCCTAGCGGGCGCTTACCAAGAGACCCAGTACTTC. Its protein is CASSRTLAGAYQETQYF.

This clone was recorded only once. The chain has TRBV28 and TRBJ1-4, with D unclear. V was trimmed by 6 bases and J by 4 bases, leaving 15 bases between them. The CDR3 loop spans 15 amino acids. Germline assignment: CDR1 MDHEN and CDR2 SYDVKM. The CDR3 DNA follows: TGTGCCAGCAGCTCCGTGGCGGGGATTAATGAAAAACTGTTTTTT. Protein product: CASSSVAGINEKLFF.

The chain employs TRBV25-1 and TRBJ2-1, with D unresolved. The germline V gene has CDR1 MGHDK and CDR2 SYGVNS. Trimming left V 2 bases short and J 7 bases short, with 21 bases between. The CDR3 is 17 amino acids. CDR3 nucleotide sequence: TGTGCCAGCAGTGAAAGGGATTCCGCCATTAGGTCAAATGAGCAGTTCTTC. This gives the protein CASSERDSAIRSNEQFF.

The chain couples TRBV9 to TRBJ2-1; no firm D call. Germline assignment: CDR1 SGDLS and CDR2 YYNGEE. This CDR3 comprises 15 residues. V shed 0 bases and J shed 0 bases, with 7 bases lying between them. The CDR3 protein is CASSVVPDSYNEQFF. CDR3 DNA: TGTGCCAGCAGCGTAGTCCCCGACTCCTACAATGAGCAGTTCTTC.

V usage is TRBV5-4 and J usage is TRBJ1-2, with D unresolved. The CDR3 is 16 amino acids. Trimming cost V 6 bases and J 0 bases, with 18 bases left between them. The germline gives CDR1 SGHNT, CDR2 YYREEE (reference sequence). Here the CDR3 reads CASKPEGGRANYGYTF. DNA of the CDR3: TGTGCCAGCAAACCGGAGGGAGGGAGAGCTAACTATGGCTACACCTTC. Full variable domain (rest looked up from reference TRBV5-4 and TRBJ1-2): ETGVTQSPTHLIKTRGQQVTLRCSSQSGHNTVSWYQQALGQGPQFIFQYYREEENGRGNFPPRFSGLQFPNYSSELNVNALELDDSALYLCASKPEGGRANYGYTFGSGTRLTVV.

V gene TRBV7-9 combines with J gene TRBJ1-4, with TRBD1 identical over 10 bases. Germline lookup yields CDR1 SEHNR and CDR2 FQNEAQ (reference sequence). The V gene end was trimmed by 5 bases and the J gene end by 4 bases; junction bases not matched to a gene: 4. The CDR3 contains 15 residues. The chain's CDR3 is CASSARDRGNEKLFF. Written as DNA, the CDR3 is TGTGCCAGCAGCGCCCGGGACAGGGGTAATGAAAAACTGTTTTTT.

The rearrangement joins TRBV6-1 to TRBJ1-1, with TRBD1 matching over 7 bases. V gave up 11 bases and J gave up 1 base; unmatched junction bases: 10. The CDR3 has 14 residues. The germline V gene encodes CDR1 MNHNS and CDR2 SASEGT. CDR3: CAGKGGPSNTEAFF. DNA for the CDR3: TGTGCCGGAAAAGGGGGCCCGTCGAACACTGAAGCTTTCTTT.

The chain has TRBV10-3 and TRBJ1-5; 9 bases agree with TRBD1. V was pared by 2 bases and J by 4 bases, with 9 bases of the junction left unmatched. This CDR3 spans 17 amino acids. Germline V gene lookup returns CDR1 ENHRY and CDR2 SYGVKD. The CDR3 is CAISEAMGQGTNQPQHF. For the CDR3, the DNA is TGTGCCATCAGTGAGGCTATGGGACAGGGAACTAATCAGCCCCAGCATTTT.

The V and J genes are TRBV2 and TRBJ2-7; no definite D call. V dropped 5 bases and J dropped 1 base, with 9 bases sitting between them. The germline V gene encodes CDR1 SNHLY and CDR2 FYNNEI. The CDR3 loop spans 13 amino acids. The CDR3 DNA sequence: TGTGCCAGCAGTCGCGACATTTCCTACGAGCAGTACTTC. Translating gives CASSRDISYEQYF.

The chain carries TRBV5-1 and TRBJ2-7, with 10 nucleotides matching TRBD2. The trim removed 0 bases at V and 5 bases at J, leaving 8 bases unmatched. This CDR3 is 16 amino acids long. Germline-derived CDR1 and CDR2 are SGHRS and YFSETQ. For the CDR3, the DNA is TGCGCCAGCAGCTTGGATCCTAGCGGGAGCTCTCACGAGCAGTACTTC. As protein: CASSLDPSGSSHEQYF.

The chain links TRBV7-2 to TRBJ2-5; TRBD2 aligns across 8 bases. Germline assignment: CDR1 SGHTA and CDR2 FQGNSA. The CDR3 runs to 18 residues. J was trimmed by 2 bases and V by 5 bases; bases with no gene match: 16. The CDR3 DNA is TGTGCCAGCAGCGCGGGTTGGGGTAGCGGGAAGAGGCAAGAGACCCAGTACTTC. Protein sequence: CASSAGWGSGKRQETQYF.

The chain uses TRBV4-1 and TRBJ2-7, with D uncertain. This CDR3 has 17 residues. Deletions cut 5 bases from V and 6 bases from J, with 26 bases between. Per germline, CDR1 MGHRA and CDR2 YSYEKL. The CDR3 spells CASSTLGPAYSLLEQYF. CDR3 DNA sequence: TGCGCCAGCAGCACCCTCGGCCCGGCTTACTCCCTCCTCGAGCAGTACTTC.

This rearrangement joins TRBV11-3 to TRBJ1-5; 7 positions match TRBD1. CDR3 length: 15 amino acids. Looked up from germline, CDR1 is SGHNT and CDR2 is YENEEA. V was pared by 1 base and J by 4 bases, with 4 bases of the junction left unmatched. CDR3 sequence reads: CASSLVQGRNQPQHF. The CDR3 DNA reads TGTGCCAGCAGCTTAGTACAGGGGAGGAATCAGCCCCAGCATTTT.

The genes are TRBV30 and TRBJ2-2, with 9 bases lining up with TRBD1. Germline V gives CDR1 GTSNPN, CDR2 SVGIG (reference sequence). CDR3 length: 14 residues. Unmatched junction bases numbered 7, after V lost 8 bases and J lost 3 bases. The CDR3 sequence: CAGRTGGYTGELFF. CDR3 sequence (DNA): TGTGCCGGAAGAACAGGGGGCTACACCGGGGAGCTGTTTTTT.

J is TRBJ2-5 and V is TRBV28, with D perhaps TRBD1 or TRBD2 (5 bases each). The J call is in doubt because the DNA end fits TRBJ2-7 better. The CDR3 runs 14 residues. CDR1 is MDHEN, CDR2 SYDVKM, per germline. CDR3 protein: CASTLGVPAYEQYF. DNA of the CDR3: TGTGCCAGCACCCTGGGGGTACCCGCCTACGAGCAGTACTTC.

The chain employs TRBV2 and TRBJ2-3; TRBD2 matches 12 bases. CDR3 length: 15 residues. Per germline, CDR1 SNHLY and CDR2 FYNNEI. Trimming cost V 4 bases and J 4 bases; bases outside gene matches: 3. The CDR3 region is CASSARLAGADTQYF. The CDR3 nucleotides read TGTGCCAGCAGTGCCCGACTAGCGGGGGCAGATACGCAGTATTTT.

This clone showed up just a few times. The CDR3, as DNA: TGTGCCAGCGGGACTTACTCTGGAAACACCATATATTTT. It codes for CASGTYSGNTIYF. The genes are TRBV19 and TRBJ1-3; D may be TRBD1 (5 bases). Germline CDR1 is LNHDA and CDR2 is SQIVND (reference sequence). This CDR3 has 13 amino acids. Between the trimmed V and J ends, which lost 9 bases and 0 bases, there was a span of 9 bases.

The chain has TRBV5-8 and TRBJ2-3; tentative D call: TRBD1 (5 bases). The CDR3 spans 14 residues. Between the trimmed V and J ends, which lost 6 bases and 0 bases, there was a span of 11 bases. CDR1 and CDR2 (germline): SGHTS, YDEGEE. CDR3 sequence reads: CASKGILSTDTQYF. The CDR3 nucleotides are TGTGCCAGCAAGGGGATTCTTAGCACAGATACGCAGTATTTT. Drawing the rest from reference TRBV5-8 and TRBJ2-3, the complete variable domain is EAGVTQSPTHLIKTRGQQATLRCSPISGHTSVYWYQQALGLGLQFLLWYDEGEERNRGNFPPRFSGRQFPNYSSELNVNALELEDSALYLCASKGILSTDTQYFGPGTRLTVL.

This rearrangement joins TRBV6-1 to TRBJ2-7; D unresolved. Trimming shortened V by 8 bases and J by 2 bases, and 10 bases separated the two germline ends. Germline loops: CDR1 MNHNS, CDR2 SASEGT. This CDR3 is 12 amino acids long. CDR3 residues: CASGGPPYEQYF. As DNA, the CDR3 is TGTGCCAGCGGTGGGCCCCCCTACGAGCAGTACTTC.

This chain connects TRBV6-4 to TRBJ2-2; weak D call: TRBD2 (6 bases). Germline V CDR1 and CDR2: MRHNA, SNTAGT. V lost 0 bases and J 2 bases, leaving 10 bases between the germline ends. This CDR3 comprises 16 residues. The CDR3 DNA follows: TGTGCCAGCAGTGACTCCATAGCGGCTAACACCGGGGAGCTGTTTTTT. This sequence encodes CASSDSIAANTGELFF.